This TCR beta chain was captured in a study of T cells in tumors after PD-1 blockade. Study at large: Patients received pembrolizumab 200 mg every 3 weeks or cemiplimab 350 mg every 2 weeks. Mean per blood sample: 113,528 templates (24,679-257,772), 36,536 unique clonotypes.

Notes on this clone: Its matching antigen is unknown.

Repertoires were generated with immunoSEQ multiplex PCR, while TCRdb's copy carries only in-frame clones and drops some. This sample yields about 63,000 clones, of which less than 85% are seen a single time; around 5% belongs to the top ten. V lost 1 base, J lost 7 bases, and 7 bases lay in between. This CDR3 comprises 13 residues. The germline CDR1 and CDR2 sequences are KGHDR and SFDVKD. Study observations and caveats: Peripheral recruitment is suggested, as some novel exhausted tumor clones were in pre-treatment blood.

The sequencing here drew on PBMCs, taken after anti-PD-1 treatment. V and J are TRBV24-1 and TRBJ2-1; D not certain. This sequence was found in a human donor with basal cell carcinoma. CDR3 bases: TGTGCCACCAGTGATTTAGAGAAAAATGAGCAGTTCTTC. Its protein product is CATSDLEKNEQFF.